This is a list of T cell receptor beta chains from one sample in a study of CD8 T cells in ankylosing spondylitis. A single record per CDR3 protein comes from TCRdb applying MiXCR to the 5' RACE reads. The table records hundreds of thousands of distinct CDR3 sequences, roughly 20% of them present only once. The sequencing input was blood, either unsorted or a sorted T cell fraction (not recorded which). The receptors were gathered from a female donor with ankylosing spondylitis or in good health (not recorded which). CDR3s include the opening cysteine and the closing phenylalanine or tryptophan. D genes are given only for firm matches. Not every row has a clone size; where given, it reads once, few, many or a size class.

>-|TRBJ2-3|-|TRBV10-3
CAISEVVRVTDTQYF
TGTGCCATCAGTGAGGTAGTGAGGGTCACAGATACGCAGTATTTT
>-|TRBJ1-1|-|TRBV6-2/TRBV6-3
CASNSPRPVPPNAEAFF
TGTGCCAGCAACTCCCCCCGGCCAGTCCCACCTAACGCTGAAGCTTTCTTT
>few|TRBJ2-1|-|TRBV7-9
CASSASRGLEQFF
TGTGCCAGCAGCGCCTCGCGAGGCCTGGAGCAGTTCTTC
>-|TRBJ2-1|-|TRBV20-1
CSAQRPPRSYNEQFF
TGCAGTGCACAACGGCCCCCCCGGTCCTACAATGAGCAGTTCTTC
>few|TRBJ1-1|-|TRBV29-1
CSVDYKQKNTEAFF
TGCAGCGTTGACTACAAACAGAAGAACACTGAAGCTTTCTTT
>few|TRBJ2-3|TRBD2|TRBV20-1
CSAKGTSLSKDTQYF
TGCAGTGCTAAGGGGACTAGCTTATCAAAAGATACGCAGTATTTT
>few|TRBJ2-7|TRBD1|TRBV24-1
CATSDPGQNKQYF
TGTGCCACCAGTGACCCGGGACAGAATAAGCAGTACTTC
>-|TRBJ2-7|-|TRBV18
CASSRPGDEQYF
TGTGCCAGCTCACGACCTGGGGACGAGCAGTACTTC
>once|TRBJ2-5|TRBD2|TRBV7-7
CASSPAGGPGETQYF
TGTGCTAGCAGTCCAGCGGGAGGGCCGGGTGAGACCCAGTACTTC
>many|TRBJ1-4|-|TRBV5-1
CASTKGRTTNKEKLFF
TGCGCCAGCACAAAAGGACGGACAACTAATAAGGAAAAACTGTTTTTT
>few|TRBJ2-5|-|TRBV6-5
CASSYSYGIQETQYF
TGTGCCAGCAGTTACTCGTACGGGATCCAAGAGACCCAGTACTTC
>many|TRBJ2-2|-|TRBV12-3/TRBV12-4
CASRQGNTGELFF
TGTGCCAGTAGGCAGGGGAACACCGGGGAGCTGTTTTTT
>many|TRBJ1-4|-|TRBV7-9
CASSPGFLIATNEKLFF
TGTGCCAGCAGCCCGGGGTTCCTTATTGCAACTAATGAAAAACTGTTTTTT
>many|TRBJ2-5|-|TRBV7-9
CASSSRSPETQYF
TGTGCCAGCAGCTCCCGATCACCAGAGACCCAGTACTTC
>few|TRBJ1-1|TRBD1|TRBV5-6
CASSLLTGGRTEAFF
TGTGCCAGCAGCTTGCTGACAGGGGGGAGAACTGAAGCTTTCTTT
>-|TRBJ2-5|TRBD2|TRBV28
CASRESGSSRTQYF
TGTGCCAGCAGAGAGAGCGGGAGCTCTAGGACCCAGTACTTC
>-|TRBJ1-1|-|TRBV7-9
CASGLGVNTEAFF
TGTGCCAGCGGGCTAGGGGTGAACACTGAAGCTTTCTTT
>few|TRBJ1-2|-|TRBV30
CAWSTRGGAGYTF
TGTGCCTGGAGTACCCGCGGGGGGGCTGGCTACACCTTC
>few|TRBJ2-1|-|TRBV20-1
CSAITRDAPYNEQFF
TGCAGTGCTATTACCCGGGACGCCCCCTACAATGAGCAGTTCTTC
>-|TRBJ2-3|TRBD1|TRBV5-1
CASSHLGQHLTDTQYF
TGCGCCAGCAGCCACCTGGGACAGCACCTCACAGATACGCAGTATTTT